Below, 18 T cell receptor beta chains from the same sample are listed, as sequenced in a study of T cell repertoires in cytomegalovirus infection. Their antigen targets remain unknown. Via MiXCR, TCRdb re-called the reads, giving one row per CDR3 protein. The top ten clones hold about 50% of a sample with roughly 80,000 distinct CDR3 sequences, more than 20% of them seen once. Sequenced here: CD8+ T cells from cultured PBMCs, sampled from culture after CMV antigen stimulation. The receptors were gathered from a human donor in good health (CMV status not recorded). Some clones in this sample may be carry-over from other donors' samples.

This clonotype came up a few times. The chain couples TRBV7-6 to TRBJ2-7; D gene uncertain. CDR3 size: 15 residues. Germline V gene sequence: CDR1 SGHVS, CDR2 FNYEAQ. Between the trimmed V and J ends, which lost 1 base and 1 base, there was a span of 11 bases. CDR3 in amino acids: CASSLEMVGSYEQYF. CDR3 sequence (DNA): TGTGCCAGCAGCTTAGAAATGGTGGGGTCCTACGAGCAGTACTTC.

This clonotype occurred a few times. The chain joins TRBV7-9 to TRBJ2-2; 11 nucleotides align to TRBD2. With V trimmed by 4 bases and J by 0 bases, 7 bases remained unmatched. CDR3 length: 18 amino acids. Germline lookup yields CDR1 SEHNR and CDR2 FQNEAQ (reference sequence). The CDR3: CASSSPGLADANTGELFF. The CDR3, as DNA: TGTGCCAGCAGCTCGCCGGGACTAGCGGATGCGAACACCGGGGAGCTGTTTTTT.

This clonotype was seen more than once but under ten times. The rearrangement links TRBV27 to TRBJ2-7, with 7 bases identical to TRBD1. The CDR3 has 14 amino acids. V trimming: 2 bases; J trimming: 4 bases; junction bases outside the gene matches: 5. Germline V gene data show CDR1 as MNHEY and CDR2 as SMNVEV (reference sequence). For the CDR3, the DNA is TGTGCCAGCAGTTTAATAGGGGGCGGTTACGAGCAGTACTTC. Translating gives CASSLIGGGYEQYF.

This chain joins TRBV4-3 and TRBJ1-4, with 9 bases that match TRBD1. CDR3 size: 15 residues. With V trimmed by 2 bases and J by 8 bases, 6 bases remained unmatched. Germline assignment: CDR1 LGHNA and CDR2 YSLEER. CDR3 loop: CASSQKDRGGEKLFF. The CDR3 DNA follows: TGCGCCAGCAGCCAAAAGGACAGGGGAGGCGAAAAACTGTTTTTT.

This clonotype was counted ten times or more. This chain links TRBV11-3 with TRBJ1-6, with 7 positions matching TRBD1. The CDR3 sequence is 15 residues long. V shed 5 bases, J shed 10 bases, and the junction held 11 bases outside the gene matches. Germline CDR1 reads SGHNT; CDR2 reads YENEEA. The CDR3 sequence: CASSGGQDLSSPLHF. CDR3 bases: TGTGCCAGCAGCGGTGGACAGGATCTGTCCTCACCCCTCCACTTT.

This clonotype came up a few times. This chain links TRBV18 with TRBJ1-4, with 7 bases aligning to TRBD1. The V gene's germline CDR1 is KGHSH and CDR2 LQKENI. Unmatched junction bases numbered 2, after V lost 3 bases and J lost 7 bases. This CDR3 is 13 amino acids long. Here the CDR3 DNA reads TGTGCCAGCTCACCGGGACAGATTGAAAAACTGTTTTTT. This encodes CASSPGQIEKLFF. Together with reference TRBV18 and TRBJ1-4, the CDR3 gives the full variable domain: NAGVMQNPRHLVRRRGQEARLRCSPMKGHSHVYWYRQLPEEGLKFMVYLQKENIIDESGMPKERFSAEFPKEGPSILRIQQVVRGDSAAYFCASSPGQIEKLFFGSGTQLSVL.

The chain combines TRBV27 with TRBJ2-7, with 8 bases that match TRBD1. Germline CDR1 is MNHEY and CDR2 is SMNVEV (reference sequence). J lost 6 bases, V lost 6 bases, and 10 bases had no gene match. CDR3 length: 14 amino acids. The CDR3 coding sequence is TGTGCCAGCAGGCCCCCCGGGACAGGTCGCGAGCAGTACTTC. Translating it yields CASRPPGTGREQYF.

This chain links TRBV27 with TRBJ1-2, with TRBD1 as a possible D gene (6 bases). This CDR3 contains 16 residues. Per the germline V gene, CDR1 is MNHEY and CDR2 is SMNVEV (reference sequence). Trimming left V 5 bases short and J 4 bases short, with 20 bases between. The CDR3, as DNA: TGTGCCAGCAGTATTGACTCAGACTCCAGGGGCTATGGCTACACCTTC. Translating gives CASSIDSDSRGYGYTF.

A few counts support this clonotype. V is TRBV28 and J is TRBJ1-4, with D maybe TRBD1 (6 bases). V was trimmed by 6 bases and J by 7 bases, leaving 24 bases between them. The CDR3 covers 17 residues. CDR1 and CDR2 from the germline V gene are MDHEN and SYDVKM. CDR3 DNA sequence: TGTGCCAGCAGAGGGGATTCCGGGACATCATTTAGTGAAAAACTGTTTTTT. Its translation is CASRGDSGTSFSEKLFF.

The table lists this clonotype with many counts. The CDR3 sequence is CASSYSLRDGYTF. The CDR3 DNA is TGTGCCAGCAGTTACTCTTTGAGGGATGGCTACACCTTC. The chain recombines TRBV6-5 with TRBJ1-2, with unresolved D. V gave up 0 bases and J gave up 6 bases, with 8 bases separating them. Germline V gene sequence: CDR1 MNHEY, CDR2 SVGAGI. CDR3 length: 13 residues.

CDR3 region: CASSIAESSNQPQHF. The CDR3 nucleotides are TGTGCCAGTAGTATAGCCGAGTCAAGCAATCAGCCCCAGCATTTT. The J gene is TRBJ1-5, the V gene TRBV19; D remains unclear. The CDR3 runs to 15 residues. V was cut by 1 base and J by 1 base, with 8 bases left in between. In germline, CDR1 is LNHDA, CDR2 SQIVND (reference sequence).

This rearrangement joins TRBV27 to TRBJ1-1, with D hard to call. Germline V gene sequence: CDR1 MNHEY, CDR2 SMNVEV (reference sequence). V shed 0 bases and J shed 5 bases, with 7 bases lying between them. This CDR3 comprises 13 residues. Here the CDR3 DNA reads TGTGCCAGCAGTTTATCGGGAAAGACTGAAGCTTTCTTT. This sequence encodes CASSLSGKTEAFF.

This clonotype has more than one count but fewer than ten. V and J are TRBV7-9 and TRBJ2-1, with 11 bases fitting TRBD1. Germline values: CDR1 SEHNR, CDR2 FQNEAQ (reference sequence). J gave up 5 bases and V 6 bases, and 6 bases lay outside the gene matches. The CDR3 consists of 15 residues. The CDR3 DNA reads TGTGCCAGCAGACTAGGACAGGGGGCCAACAATGAGCAGTTCTTC. It translates to CASRLGQGANNEQFF.

This clonotype was seen many times. The genes are TRBV7-2 and TRBJ1-6, with unresolved D. There are 15 residues in the CDR3. The V gene's germline CDR1 is SGHTA and CDR2 FQGNSA. Trimming shortened V by 7 bases and J by 13 bases, and 23 bases separated the two germline ends. In DNA, the CDR3 is TGTGCCAGCAAGTCGGGTGGGCAGGTACAGTCGCCCCTCCACTTT. Translating it yields CASKSGGQVQSPLHF.

In this sample, this clonotype turned up many times. This sequence joins TRBV7-2 and TRBJ1-1; D is unresolved. Germline loops: CDR1 SGHTA, CDR2 FQGNSA. CDR3 length: 13 residues. Trimming cost V 7 bases and J 12 bases, with 21 bases left between them. CDR3 in amino acids: CASIIPGGKITFF. The CDR3 DNA reads as TGTGCCAGCATCATCCCGGGAGGGAAGATAACTTTCTTT.

V usage is TRBV6-1 and J usage is TRBJ1-2; 9 nucleotides line up with TRBD1. CDR1 MNHNS and CDR2 SASEGT come from the germline V gene. CDR3 length: 14 residues. V was pared by 6 bases and J by 7 bases, with 9 bases of the junction left unmatched. CDR3 DNA: TGTGCCAGCAGCCCACGGGACAGGGCGGGTGGCTACACCTTC. Its protein is CASSPRDRAGGYTF.

This clonotype appeared a few times. J is TRBJ2-2 and V is TRBV27, with no clear D. V gave up 5 bases and J gave up 4 bases, with 11 bases separating them. Looked up from germline, CDR1 is MNHEY and CDR2 is SMNVEV (reference sequence). This CDR3 comprises 14 residues. The DNA for the CDR3 is TGTGCCAGCAGTCCCCAATCAGTCACCGGGGAGCTGTTTTTT. It translates to CASSPQSVTGELFF.

In its sample, this clonotype was seen a few times. This clone may be a read error of a much larger clone one base away. This sequence joins TRBV7-9 and TRBJ1-1, with 7 nucleotides matching TRBD1. The CDR3 spans 15 residues. The ends lost 5 bases at V and 1 base at J; junction bases unmatched: 7. CDR1 and CDR2 (germline): SEHNR, FQNEAQ (reference sequence). CDR3 amino acids: CASSKKDRTNTEAFF. CDR3 DNA sequence: TGTGCCAGCAGCAAGAAGGACAGGACGAACACTGAAGCTTTCTTT.